This record looks at one T cell receptor beta chain sequence and its context. This entry comes from a study of blood T cell repertoires in COVID-19. V lost 8 bases to trimming and J lost 2 bases, with 12 bases between them. The CDR3 runs 13 residues. Germline loops: CDR1 SNHLY, CDR2 FYNNEI. Assay used: immunoSEQ multiplex PCR; TCRdb lists only in-frame clones, some missing. The sample lists about 300,000 clones, around 88% occurring once. Seattle patient enrollment occurred during active infection, with longitudinal follow-up thereafter. Sequencing was done on a sample of peripheral blood. The clonotype originates from a woman aged 25 to 39 with COVID-19, enrolled during active disease. The V gene is TRBV2, the J gene TRBJ2-5, with D possibly matching TRBD2 (6 bases). In DNA form, the CDR3 reads TGTGCCAGCGTAAGGGACTTTCAAGAGACCCAGTACTTC. Amino acid sequence: CASVRDFQETQYF.